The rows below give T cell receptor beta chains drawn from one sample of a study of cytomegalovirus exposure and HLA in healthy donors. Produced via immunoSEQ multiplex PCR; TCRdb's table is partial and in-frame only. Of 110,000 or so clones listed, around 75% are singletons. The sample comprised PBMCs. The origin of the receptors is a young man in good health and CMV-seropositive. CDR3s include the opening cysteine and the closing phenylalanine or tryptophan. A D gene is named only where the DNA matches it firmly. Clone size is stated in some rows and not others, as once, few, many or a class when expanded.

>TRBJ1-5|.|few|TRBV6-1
TGTGCCAGCAGTGGAAAGGGGGTAGATGGCAATCAGCCCCAGCATTTT
CASSGKGVDGNQPQHF
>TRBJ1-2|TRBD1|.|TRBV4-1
TGCGCCAGCAGCTCCGGGACAGGGGAGTATGGCTACACCTTC
CASSSGTGEYGYTF
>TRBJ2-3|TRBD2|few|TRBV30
TGTGCCTGGAGACGACTAGCGGGAATAGATACGCAGTATTTT
CAWRRLAGIDTQYF
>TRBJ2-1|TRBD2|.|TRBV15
TGTGCCACCAGCAGGGTAGGACTAGCGGGGGGCAATGAGCAGTTCTTC
CATSRVGLAGGNEQFF
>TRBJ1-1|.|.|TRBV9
TGTGCCAGCAGCGTAGGAGGAGAACCGGGCACTGAAGCTTTCTTT
CASSVGGEPGTEAFF
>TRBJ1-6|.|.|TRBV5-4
TGTGCCAGCAGCTTGGCAGGGGTCCGCTCACTCCTCCACTTT
CASSLAGVRSLLHF
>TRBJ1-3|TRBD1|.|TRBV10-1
TGCGCCAGCAGCCCGGGACAGTCCTCTGGAAACACCATATATTTT
CASSPGQSSGNTIYF
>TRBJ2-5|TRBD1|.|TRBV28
TGTGCCAGCAGTCTTACGGACAGGGGCAACCAAGAGACCCAGTACTTC
CASSLTDRGNQETQYF
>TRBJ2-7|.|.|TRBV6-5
TGTGCCAGCAGTTACGACGGGGAGCAGTACTTC
CASSYDGEQYF
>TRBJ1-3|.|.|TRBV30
TGTGCCTGGAGTCTCGGGGACATCTCTGGAAACACCATATATTTT
CAWSLGDISGNTIYF
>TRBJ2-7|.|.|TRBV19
TGTGCCAGTAGTCTTACTCCAGGAGGTGCCTACTACGAGCAGTACTTC
CASSLTPGGAYYEQYF
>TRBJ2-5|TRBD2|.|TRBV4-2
TGTGCCAGCAGCCAAGATTTTTGGACTAGCGGGATGCCGGAGACCCAGTACTTC
CASSQDFWTSGMPETQYF
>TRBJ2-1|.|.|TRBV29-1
TGCAGCGTCCCAAGGAGGGCAGGCGGGCAGTTCTTC
CSVPRRAGGQFF
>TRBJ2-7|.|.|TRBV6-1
TGTGCCAGCAGTGATAATATTCCCGAGCAGTACTTC
CASSDNIPEQYF
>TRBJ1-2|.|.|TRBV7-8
TGTGCCAGCAGCCCCCGAGCCAGGCGGGTTCCGTATGGCTACACCTTC
CASSPRARRVPYGYTF
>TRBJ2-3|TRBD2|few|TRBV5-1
TGCGCCAGCAGCTCTAGCGGGGGCCTTACGACAGATACGCAGTATTTT
CASSSSGGLTTDTQYF
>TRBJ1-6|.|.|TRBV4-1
TGCGCCAGCAGCCAAGATGGGCTTGGGAGTAATTCACCCCTCCACTTT
CASSQDGLGSNSPLHF
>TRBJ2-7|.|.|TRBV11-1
TGTGCCAGCAGCTTAGCAGGGGACGAGCAGTACTTC
CASSLAGDEQYF
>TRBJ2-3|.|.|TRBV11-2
TGTGCCAGCAGCTTGTCAGGGTTCGCAGATACGCAGTATTTT
CASSLSGFADTQYF
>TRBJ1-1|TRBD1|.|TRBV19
TGTGCCAGTAGTACTCGACAGGGGTTGGGGACTGAAGCTTTCTTT
CASSTRQGLGTEAFF
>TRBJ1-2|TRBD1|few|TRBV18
TGTGCCAGCTCACCCCCCGGGACAGGCTTCTATGGCTACACCTTC
CASSPPGTGFYGYTF
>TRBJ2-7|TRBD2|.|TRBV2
TGTGCCAGCAGTGATGTAGCGGGGGGGTCCTACGAGCAGTACTTC
CASSDVAGGSYEQYF
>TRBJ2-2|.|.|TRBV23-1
TGCGCCAGCAGTCACGGGAGTGGGCTTGCCGGGGAGCTGTTTTTT
CASSHGSGLAGELFF
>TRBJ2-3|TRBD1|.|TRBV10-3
TGTGCCATCAGCACCGGGACAGGGAGCACAGATACGCAGTATTTT
CAISTGTGSTDTQYF
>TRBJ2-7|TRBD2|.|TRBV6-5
TGTGCCAGCAGTTCCACTAGCGTCGAGCAGTACTTC
CASSSTSVEQYF